These 30 T cell receptor beta chains came from one sample sequenced in a study of blood T cell repertoires in COVID-19. Assay used: immunoSEQ multiplex PCR; TCRdb lists only in-frame clones, some missing. The sample has about 300,000 clones; about 82% are singletons. The sequenced material came from peripheral blood. The receptors originated from a woman aged 50 to 65 with acute or convalescent COVID-19.

The V and J genes are TRBV6-5 and TRBJ2-3, with 7 positions matching TRBD2. CDR1 is MNHEY and CDR2 is SVGAGI in the germline V gene. V shed 11 bases and J 0 bases; nucleotides not matched to a gene: 11. This CDR3 is built from 15 residues. The CDR3 DNA is TGTGCCGGGGGGGGTCGGGGACGGAGCACAGATACGCAGTATTTT. This encodes CAGGGRGRSTDTQYF.

This sequence joins TRBV5-5 and TRBJ2-7; perhaps TRBD2 as D (5 bases). CDR3 length: 12 amino acids. With 1 base removed from V and 3 bases from J, the gap between germline ends came to 5 bases. Germline CDR1 is SGHKS and CDR2 is YYEKEE (reference sequence). CDR3 residues: CASSLTSYEQYF. The CDR3 DNA follows: TGTGCCAGCAGCTTGACTAGCTACGAGCAGTACTTC.

Turning to this clone: The sample holds other DNA sequences that translate to the same CDR3. The chain couples TRBV13 to TRBJ2-7; TRBD1 matches at 8 bases. Germline V gives CDR1 PRHDT, CDR2 FYEKMQ (reference sequence). This CDR3 comprises 14 residues. The junction had 7 bases not matched to a gene; V was cut back by 5 bases and J by 4 bases. The CDR3: CASSPGQGAYEQYF. For the CDR3, the DNA is TGTGCCAGCAGCCCCGGACAGGGAGCATACGAGCAGTACTTC. Variable domain in full (rest from reference TRBV13 and TRBJ2-7): AAGVIQSPRHLIKEKRETATLKCYPIPRHDTVYWYQQGPGQDPQFLISFYEKMQSDKGSIPDRFSAQQFSDYHSELNMSSLELGDSALYFCASSPGQGAYEQYFGPGTRLTVT.

The chain recombines TRBV20-1 with TRBJ2-3; 8 nucleotides align to TRBD2. The CDR3 covers 16 residues. CDR1 is DFQATT and CDR2 is SNEGSKA in the germline V gene (reference sequence). The V gene end was trimmed by 3 bases and the J gene end by 4 bases; junction bases not matched to a gene: 12. The chain's CDR3 is CSASSGNAGGADTQYF. The CDR3 nucleotides are TGCAGTGCTAGTAGCGGCAACGCGGGAGGAGCAGATACGCAGTATTTT.

The chain employs TRBV5-1 and TRBJ2-3; TRBD2 agrees at 12 bases. Trimming removed 1 base from V and 2 bases from J; junction bases left unmatched: 5. The CDR3 consists of 17 residues. Germline V gives CDR1 SGHRS, CDR2 YFSETQ. The CDR3 protein is CASSLSLAGGLTDTQYF. The CDR3 region has the DNA TGCGCCAGCAGCTTGTCCCTAGCGGGAGGGCTCACAGATACGCAGTATTTT.

The V gene is TRBV7-8, the J gene TRBJ1-1; D call uncertain. This CDR3 is built from 12 residues. V was trimmed by 5 bases and J by 8 bases, leaving 12 bases between them. Germline CDR1 is SGHVS and CDR2 is FQNEAQ. CDR3 in amino acids: CASSRHAAEAFF. For the CDR3, the DNA is TGTGCCAGCAGCCGTCACGCGGCAGAAGCTTTCTTT.

This clone was seen a single time. The rearrangement uses TRBV5-6 and TRBJ1-2; D not certain. This CDR3 is 12 amino acids long. CDR1 is SGHDT, CDR2 YYEEEE, per germline. V lost 0 bases to trimming and J lost 6 bases, with 6 bases between them. In DNA form, the CDR3 reads TGTGCCAGCAGCTTGGGCAGCGATGGCTACACCTTC. Its protein product is CASSLGSDGYTF.

The rearrangement uses TRBV27 and TRBJ2-1; D not certain. Germline V gene lookup returns CDR1 MNHEY and CDR2 SMNVEV (reference sequence). The CDR3 contains 15 residues. Trimming took off 8 bases at V and 0 bases at J, with 14 bases between the two ends. The CDR3 spells CASAGSESSYNEQFF. CDR3 DNA sequence: TGTGCCAGCGCTGGAAGCGAGAGCTCCTACAATGAGCAGTTCTTC.

Only a few counts were recorded for this clone. This chain joins TRBV7-9 and TRBJ2-4; no clear D gene. The ends were cut back, 2 bases at V and 0 bases at J, with 11 bases in the middle. Germline CDR1 is SEHNR and CDR2 is FQNEAQ (reference sequence). The CDR3 runs 16 residues. In DNA, the CDR3 is TGTGCCAGCAGCTTACGCCGACTCGTAGCCAAAAACATTCAGTACTTC. Protein: CASSLRRLVAKNIQYF. Full variable domain (rest looked up from reference TRBV7-9 and TRBJ2-4): DTGVSQNPRHKITKRGQNVTFRCDPISEHNRLYWYRQTLGQGPEFLTYFQNEAQLEKSRLLSDRFSAERPKGSFSTLEIQRTEQGDSAMYLCASSLRRLVAKNIQYFGAGTRLSVL.

A single count supports this clone. The chain combines TRBV7-3 with TRBJ2-5; D is uncertain. Per germline, CDR1 SGHTA and CDR2 FQGTGA. Between the trimmed V and J ends, which lost 9 bases and 9 bases, there was a span of 20 bases. CDR3 length: 13 amino acids. This CDR3 reads CASSMASDPPQYF. The CDR3 DNA reads TGTGCCAGTAGCATGGCCAGCGACCCGCCCCAGTACTTC.

The chain joins TRBV6-5 to TRBJ1-1; D is perhaps TRBD1 (5 bases). Trimming cost V 6 bases and J 0 bases, with 8 bases left between them. The length of the CDR3 is 13 residues. The germline CDR1 and CDR2 sequences are MNHEY and SVGAGI. CDR3: CASRQDMNTEAFF. The CDR3 DNA follows: TGTGCCAGCAGACAGGACATGAACACTGAAGCTTTCTTT.

This sequence joins TRBV5-1 and TRBJ2-7; 7 positions agree with TRBD2. This CDR3 contains 13 residues. Per germline, CDR1 SGHRS and CDR2 YFSETQ. Trimming cost V 4 bases and J 3 bases; bases outside gene matches: 4. The DNA of the CDR3 is TGCGCCAGCAGCGTAGGGACTATCTACGAGCAGTACTTC. It encodes CASSVGTIYEQYF.

The chain employs TRBV28 and TRBJ2-3, with 8 bases matching TRBD2. V shed 3 bases, J shed 0 bases, and the junction held 8 bases outside the gene matches. The CDR3 is 17 residues long. Germline CDR1 and CDR2: MDHEN and SYDVKM. CDR3 in amino acids: CASSFRVSSGSTDTQYF. The CDR3 coding sequence is TGTGCCAGCAGTTTTCGGGTTTCTAGCGGGAGCACAGATACGCAGTATTTT.

The chain is built from TRBV4-1 and TRBJ2-5; 7 bases fit TRBD1. From germline, CDR1 is MGHRA and CDR2 YSYEKL. The CDR3 contains 15 residues. V gave up 4 bases and J gave up 4 bases; unmatched junction bases: 9. The CDR3 is CASSPSGQVRETQYF. For the CDR3, the DNA is TGCGCCAGCAGCCCCTCTGGACAGGTCAGAGAGACCCAGTACTTC.

The chain employs TRBV27 and TRBJ1-5; 9 nucleotides align to TRBD1. The V and J ends lost 6 bases and 0 bases, in that order; junction bases with no gene match: 3. The CDR3 consists of 15 residues. Germline values: CDR1 MNHEY, CDR2 SMNVEV (reference sequence). CDR3 amino acids: CASRGGQGSNQPQHF. CDR3 sequence (DNA): TGTGCCAGCAGGGGGGGACAGGGTAGCAATCAGCCCCAGCATTTT.

The chain uses TRBV5-1 and TRBJ1-5, with 7 bases aligning to TRBD1. J lost 4 bases, V lost 4 bases, and 8 bases had no gene match. The germline CDR1 and CDR2 sequences are SGHRS and YFSETQ. The CDR3 totals 15 residues. CDR3 coding DNA: TGCGCCAGCAGCGCCTGGGACAGTATTAATCAGCCCCAGCATTTT. It yields the protein CASSAWDSINQPQHF.

This rearrangement joins TRBV11-2 to TRBJ2-3; D may be TRBD1 (6 bases). CDR1 SGHAT and CDR2 FQNNGV come from the germline V gene. Trimming left V 0 bases short and J 0 bases short, with 10 bases between. The CDR3 is made up of 16 amino acids. The CDR3 is CASSLDQQGSTDTQYF. DNA for the CDR3: TGTGCCAGCAGCTTAGATCAGCAGGGGAGCACAGATACGCAGTATTTT.

The chain is built from TRBV6-5 and TRBJ2-4, with D tentatively TRBD2 (5 bases). This CDR3 comprises 14 residues. The V gene lost 7 bases and the J gene lost 2 bases, with 12 bases spanning the gap. Per the germline V gene, CDR1 is MNHEY and CDR2 is SVGAGI. The CDR3 region is CASKVPGTKNIQYF. The CDR3 region has the DNA TGTGCCAGCAAGGTCCCGGGAACCAAAAACATTCAGTACTTC.

J is TRBJ2-7 and V is TRBV18, with 8 bases fitting TRBD1. Losses at the gene ends were 2 bases for V and 5 bases for J; bases not matched to a gene: 8. This CDR3 is 15 amino acids long. Germline CDR1 reads KGHSH; CDR2 reads LQKENI. In DNA form, the CDR3 reads TGTGCCAGCTCACCATCCCGGGACAGGATCGACGAGCAGTACTTC. This gives the protein CASSPSRDRIDEQYF.

J is TRBJ1-4 and V is TRBV4-1, with 7 bases that match TRBD1. Germline CDR1 and CDR2: MGHRA and YSYEKL. After removal of 1 base from V and 8 bases from J, the junction contained 10 bases not matched to a gene. The CDR3 is 16 amino acids. The CDR3 spells CASSQGDRWGSEKLFF. The CDR3 DNA is TGCGCCAGCAGCCAAGGGGACAGATGGGGTTCGGAAAAACTGTTTTTT.

The rearrangement links TRBV7-2 to TRBJ1-2; D unclear. Germline CDR1 is SGHTA and CDR2 is FQGNSA. V dropped 0 bases and J dropped 1 base, with 6 bases sitting between them. The CDR3 sequence is 14 residues long. CDR3 loop: CASSLAGHNYGYTF. CDR3 bases: TGTGCCAGCAGCTTAGCTGGCCATAACTATGGCTACACCTTC.

The rearrangement joins TRBV28 to TRBJ2-1, with TRBD1 as a possible D gene (6 bases). The V gene lost 5 bases and the J gene lost 2 bases, with 16 bases spanning the gap. Germline assignment: CDR1 MDHEN and CDR2 SYDVKM. The CDR3 is 16 residues long. CDR3 nucleotides: TGTGCCAGCAGTCCCTCGACAGGAAATGCCTACAATGAGCAGTTCTTC. Its translation: CASSPSTGNAYNEQFF.

J is TRBJ1-4 and V is TRBV5-5; D gene uncertain. Germline loops: CDR1 SGHKS, CDR2 YYEKEE (reference sequence). This CDR3 region has 13 residues. Trimming pared 1 base from V and 7 bases from J, leaving 8 bases between. CDR3 sequence reads: CASSLREAEKLFF. The CDR3, as DNA: TGTGCCAGCAGCTTGAGAGAGGCTGAAAAACTGTTTTTT.

This clone has just a few counts. This chain links TRBV14 with TRBJ2-2; no definite D call. Germline CDR1 is SGHDN and CDR2 is FVKESK. Trimming stripped 4 bases from V and 2 bases from J, with 11 bases between. The CDR3 contains 15 residues. DNA for the CDR3: TGTGCCAGCAGCCCCCCAATAGCTAACACCGGGGAGCTGTTTTTT. Residues: CASSPPIANTGELFF.

V is TRBV5-1 and J is TRBJ1-6; the D gene is possibly TRBD1 (6 bases). The CDR3 is 14 amino acids. The V gene's germline CDR1 is SGHRS and CDR2 YFSETQ. Trimming stripped 2 bases from V and 9 bases from J, with 12 bases between. The CDR3 reads CASSFGRGGSPLHF. The CDR3 bases are TGCGCCAGCAGCTTCGGCAGGGGCGGTTCACCCCTCCACTTT.

This clone was counted once. The gene calls are TRBV2 and TRBJ2-7; possible D gene TRBD2, 7 bases. V was pared by 4 bases and J by 0 bases, with 13 bases between. This CDR3 contains 15 residues. Germline V lookup: CDR1 SNHLY, CDR2 FYNNEI. This chain's CDR3 is CASSVRGRASYEQYF. DNA of the CDR3: TGTGCCAGCAGTGTTAGGGGGAGGGCCTCCTACGAGCAGTACTTC.

The chain uses TRBV29-1 and TRBJ2-1; unclear D gene. The CDR3 spans 15 residues. The germline gives CDR1 SQVTM, CDR2 ANQGSEA. Deletions cut 3 bases from V and 0 bases from J, with 12 bases between. The CDR3 DNA reads TGCAGCGTTGATACCGCTCTGAGCTCCTACAATGAGCAGTTCTTC. Protein product: CSVDTALSSYNEQFF.

The rearrangement joins TRBV9 to TRBJ1-3; D is possibly TRBD1 (5 bases). V was pared by 0 bases and J by 5 bases, with 12 bases between. This CDR3 has 15 residues. The germline V gene has CDR1 SGDLS and CDR2 YYNGEE. The CDR3 here is CASSVEGARRNTIYF. DNA of the CDR3: TGTGCCAGCAGCGTAGAAGGGGCTCGTAGAAACACCATATATTTT.

Comments on this clone: The identical CDR3 is also encoded by other nucleotide sequences in the sample. The V gene is TRBV28, the J gene TRBJ1-4; 7 bases fit TRBD1. The V gene's germline CDR1 is MDHEN and CDR2 SYDVKM. The CDR3 covers 15 residues. After removal of 6 bases from V and 0 bases from J, the junction contained 4 bases not matched to a gene. The chain's CDR3 is CASSRTGATNEKLFF. The CDR3 bases are TGTGCCAGCAGCCGAACAGGGGCAACTAATGAAAAACTGTTTTTT.

This chain links TRBV6-5 with TRBJ2-5, with D possibly matching TRBD1 (6 bases). Germline V gene sequence: CDR1 MNHEY, CDR2 SVGAGI. Between the trimmed V and J ends, which lost 6 bases and 5 bases, there was a span of 16 bases. The CDR3 is 14 residues long. The CDR3: CASRRATGFETQYF. CDR3 in DNA: TGTGCCAGCAGACGTGCGACAGGTTTTGAGACCCAGTACTTC.